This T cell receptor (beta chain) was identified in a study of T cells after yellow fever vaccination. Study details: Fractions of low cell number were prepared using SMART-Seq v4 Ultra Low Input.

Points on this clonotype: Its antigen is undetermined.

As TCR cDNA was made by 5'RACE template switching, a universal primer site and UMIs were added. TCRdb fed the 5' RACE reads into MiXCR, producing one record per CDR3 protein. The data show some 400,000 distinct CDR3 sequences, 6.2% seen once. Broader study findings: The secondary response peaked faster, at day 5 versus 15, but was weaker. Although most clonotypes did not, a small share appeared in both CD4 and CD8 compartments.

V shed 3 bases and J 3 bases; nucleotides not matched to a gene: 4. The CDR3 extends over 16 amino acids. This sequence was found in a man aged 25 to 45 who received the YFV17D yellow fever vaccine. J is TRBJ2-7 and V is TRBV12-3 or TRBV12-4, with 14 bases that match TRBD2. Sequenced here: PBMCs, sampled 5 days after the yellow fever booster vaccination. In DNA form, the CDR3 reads TGTGCCAGCAGTTTCAGGACTAGCGGGAGGAGCTACGAGCAGTACTTC. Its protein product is CASSFRTSGRSYEQYF.